A single sample gave rise to the 9 T cell receptor beta chains below, sequenced in a study of T-cell reconstitution after alpha-beta-depleted transplantation in children. Library preparation (for TCRbeta) was performed with unique molecular identifiers. Each CDR3 protein is one row after TCRdb ran MiXCR on the PCR reads. The data contain around 420,000 distinct CDR3 sequences, 15% to 20% of them seen just once; the ten biggest clones take up 29%. Material: PBMCs, mostly from graft donor cells, obtained 360 days after TCRalphabeta/CD19-depleted stem cell transplant. The receptors were gathered from a boy younger than two who had a stem cell transplant for Wiskott-Aldrich syndrome, so the T cells may come from the graft donor.

This clonotype appeared a few times. The gene calls are TRBV5-1 and TRBJ1-6; 8 nucleotides align to TRBD1. V lost 3 bases and J lost 10; bases outside the gene matches: 9. This CDR3 region has 15 residues. Germline assignment: CDR1 SGHRS and CDR2 YFSETQ. The DNA of the CDR3 is TGCGCCAGCAGCTACTTCGACAGGGGAGGGTCACCCCTCCACTTT. This gives the protein CASSYFDRGGSPLHF.

This clonotype has a handful of counts. The genes are TRBV4-3 and TRBJ2-7; weak D call: TRBD2 (7 bases). V was cut by 3 bases and J by 3 bases, with 18 bases left in between. The CDR3 totals 16 residues. In germline, CDR1 is LGHNA, CDR2 YSLEER. DNA of the CDR3: TGCGCCAGCAGCCAGAGATTGGCGGGGGCTTTCTACGAGCAGTACTTC. Encoded protein: CASSQRLAGAFYEQYF.

V and J are TRBV25-1 and TRBJ2-2; a possible D gene is TRBD2 (6 bases). The CDR3 extends over 13 amino acids. Germline values: CDR1 MGHDK, CDR2 SYGVNS. Deletions cut 10 bases from V and 5 bases from J, with 14 bases between. Written as DNA, the CDR3 is TGTGCCACCCAGGACGGGGGTACCGGGGAGCTGTTTTTT. It encodes CATQDGGTGELFF.

This clonotype has a handful of counts. The gene calls are TRBV20-1 and TRBJ1-2; D may be TRBD1 (5 bases). CDR3 length: 13 amino acids. Germline CDR1 DFQATT, CDR2 SNEGSKA (reference sequence). V lost 2 bases and J lost 4, with 11 bases in between. Here the CDR3 DNA reads TGCAGTGCTAGACTTGGGACGGCCTATGGCTACACCTTC. Its translation: CSARLGTAYGYTF.

The V and J genes are TRBV6-6 and TRBJ1-2, with TRBD1 as a possible D gene (5 bases). V lost 6 bases and J lost 5, with 13 bases in between. CDR3 size: 13 residues. Germline-derived CDR1 and CDR2 are MNHNY and SVGAGI (reference sequence). The CDR3 region has the DNA TGTGCCAGCAGCCCTCAGGGTCCATATGGCTACACCTTC. Its protein is CASSPQGPYGYTF.

About this clonotype: The DNA is left out, because the CDR3 cannot be placed on it with certainty; the CDR3 is given as TCRdb lists it. The rearrangement joins TRBV12-3 or TRBV12-4 to TRBJ2-1. The CDR3 spans 11 amino acids, including both terminal residues. The CDR3 is CASSTSVLLDF.

V and J are TRBV20-1 and TRBJ1-6; TRBD1 aligns across 7 bases. In germline, CDR1 is DFQATT, CDR2 SNEGSKA (reference sequence). The CDR3 sequence is 15 residues long. V lost 4 bases and J lost 12; bases outside the gene matches: 15. The CDR3 protein is CSAIEAGTDILPLHF. DNA for the CDR3: TGCAGTGCTATCGAAGCCGGGACAGACATTCTACCCCTCCACTTT.

This clonotype was counted between two and nine times. The chain joins TRBV29-1 to TRBJ2-2; 7 nucleotides agree with TRBD1. Trimming cost V 4 bases and J 4 bases; bases outside gene matches: 9. This CDR3 comprises 15 residues. In germline, CDR1 is SQVTM, CDR2 ANQGSEA. In DNA, the CDR3 is TGCAGCGTTGTGGCCCCTGAGGGGGCCACCGGGGAGCTGTTTTTT. Encoded protein: CSVVAPEGATGELFF.

The J gene is TRBJ2-7, the V gene TRBV15; a possible D gene is TRBD1 (6 bases). The V gene lost 3 bases and the J gene lost 6 bases, with 21 bases spanning the gap. The length of the CDR3 is 16 residues. CDR1 and CDR2 (germline): LNHNV, YYDKDF (reference sequence). In nucleotides, the CDR3 is TGTGCCACCAGCAGCCCCCAGGCCCCGACAGGATTCGAGCAGTACTTC. It yields the protein CATSSPQAPTGFEQYF.